This T cell receptor (beta chain) was found in a study of naive and memory T cell subsets. The CDR3 length is 16 residues. Trimming removed 4 bases at V and 1 base at J, with 11 bases between. Germline values: CDR1 PRHDT, CDR2 FYEKMQ (reference sequence). Two oligonucleotides, mixed equimolar, formed the beta constant-region primer covering TRBC1 and TRBC2. Ligated cDNA was amplified by four rounds of PCR with nested alpha and beta constant-region primers and SP2. TCRdb itself ran the UMI-ligation and nested PCR reads through MiXCR, one entry per CDR3 protein. Here the sample spans roughly 21,000 distinct CDR3 sequences, 9.5% to 11% being singletons. In this sample, this clonotype turned up many times. Its antigen is unknown. Study results and limitations: The power law exponent of TCR abundance differed between naive and memory cells. Clonotypes are single alpha or beta chains, not paired receptors.

Sequences were obtained from central memory CD8+ T cells from blood. The chain uses TRBV13 and TRBJ2-6; weak D call: TRBD2 (5 bases). This receptor was taken from a human donor in good health. The CDR3 nucleotides are TGTGCCAGCAGCTCACGCGAGGGTTCTGGGGCCAACGTCCTGACTTTC. Encoded protein: CASSSREGSGANVLTF.